These 14 T cell receptor beta chains originate from one sample sequenced in a study of T-cell memory formation after mild COVID-19. A single record per CDR3 protein comes from TCRdb applying MiXCR to the 5' RACE reads. The table records approximately 400,000 distinct CDR3 sequences, more than 15% of them present only once. Sequencing was done on a sample of PBMCs or a T cell subset sorted from them (not recorded which). The receptor set was obtained from a man aged 18 to 30 who had mild COVID-19 (a few samples of this study predate the infection). Cell type and time point are not known.

The chain couples TRBV3-1 to TRBJ2-2, with 8 bases aligning to TRBD1. V dropped 4 bases and J dropped 4; count of bases not matched to a gene: 8. CDR3 length: 16 residues. Germline loops: CDR1 LGHDT, CDR2 YNNKEL (reference sequence). The chain's CDR3 is CASSLPGQEITGELFF. CDR3 coding DNA: TGTGCCAGCAGCCTACCGGGACAGGAAATCACCGGGGAGCTGTTTTTT. The variable domain in full, completed from reference TRBV3-1 and TRBJ2-2, reads DTAVSQTPKYLVTQMGNDKSIKCEQNLGHDTMYWYKQDSKKFLKIMFSYNNKELIINETVPNRFSPKSPDKAHLNLHINSLELGDSAVYFCASSLPGQEITGELFFGEGSRLTVL.

V gene TRBV19 combines with J gene TRBJ1-2, with TRBD1 matching 7 bases. V gave up 6 bases and J gave up 8 bases; unmatched junction bases: 6. Germline CDR1 and CDR2: LNHDA and SQIVND (reference sequence). The CDR3 loop spans 12 amino acids. CDR3 in DNA: TGTGCCAGTAGGCCGACAGGGCAAGGCTACACCTTC. Its translation: CASRPTGQGYTF.

The chain recombines TRBV6-1 with TRBJ2-5; tentative D call: TRBD1 (6 bases). CDR3 length equals 14 residues. Between the trimmed V and J ends, which lost 4 bases and 5 bases, there was a span of 14 bases. Germline CDR1 MNHNS, CDR2 SASEGT. As DNA, the CDR3 is TGTGCCAGCAGTGGTCAGGGGTTGTGGGAGACCCAGTACTTC. Translation: CASSGQGLWETQYF.

V is TRBV10-3 and J is TRBJ2-5; the D call may be TRBD1 or TRBD2 (5 bases each). V was clipped by 2 bases and J by 5 bases, with 15 bases between them. The CDR3 has 15 residues. The germline V gene encodes CDR1 ENHRY and CDR2 SYGVKD. The CDR3 coding sequence is TGTGCCATCAGTGAGGGGACCCTCACCCAGGAGACCCAGTACTTC. Protein: CAISEGTLTQETQYF.

V usage is TRBV4-1 and J usage is TRBJ2-7, with 11 bases lining up with TRBD1. The CDR3 consists of 16 residues. The ends lost 1 base at V and 5 bases at J; junction bases unmatched: 7. Germline CDR1 MGHRA, CDR2 YSYEKL. CDR3 coding DNA: TGCGCCAGCAGCCAAGCAGGGACAGGGGGATTCGACGAGCAGTACTTC. Amino acids: CASSQAGTGGFDEQYF.

The chain is built from TRBV28 and TRBJ2-7; D possibly uses TRBD1 or TRBD2 (5 bases each). Deletions cut 8 bases from V and 4 bases from J, with 12 bases between. The CDR3 totals 12 residues. Germline loops: CDR1 MDHEN, CDR2 SYDVKM. The CDR3 region is CASGGGEYEQYV. The CDR3 nucleotides read TGTGCCAGCGGGGGTGGGGAATACGAGCAGTACGTC.

The rearrangement joins TRBV5-1 to TRBJ1-6, with D hard to call. Trimming shortened V by 5 bases and J by 7 bases, and 7 bases separated the two germline ends. The germline CDR1 and CDR2 sequences are SGHRS and YFSETQ. The CDR3 consists of 12 residues. In DNA form, the CDR3 reads TGCGCCAGCAGGGTGGAAAATTCACCCCTCCACTTT. Protein: CASRVENSPLHF.

In its sample, this clonotype was seen a few times. The chain couples TRBV7-2 to TRBJ2-5, with D perhaps being TRBD1 or TRBD2 (5 bases each). The CDR3 runs to 18 residues. Per germline, CDR1 SGHTA and CDR2 FQGNSA. Trimming removed 5 bases from V and 5 bases from J, with 27 bases in between. CDR3 protein: CASSTRPSAGALRETQYF. The CDR3, as DNA: TGTGCCAGCAGCACTAGGCCATCAGCCGGGGCCTTAAGGGAGACCCAGTACTTC.

Ten or more counts support this clonotype. The J gene is TRBJ2-7, the V gene TRBV5-6; D remains ambiguous. The CDR3 consists of 15 residues. In germline, CDR1 is SGHDT, CDR2 YYEEEE. V lost 0 bases, J lost 4 bases, and 14 bases lay in between. DNA for the CDR3: TGTGCCAGCAGCTTGGTCGCAGGTCTAGGGTACGAGCAGTACGTC. Amino acids: CASSLVAGLGYEQYV.

This clonotype was seen ten or more times. This sequence joins TRBV3-1 and TRBJ2-1; D tentatively fits TRBD1 or TRBD2 (6 bases each). This CDR3 comprises 15 residues. V was shortened by 3 bases and J by 6 bases, with 15 bases between the two germline ends. In germline, CDR1 is LGHDT, CDR2 YNNKEL (reference sequence). This chain's CDR3 is CASSHLMGGPNEQFF. CDR3 bases: TGTGCCAGCAGCCACTTGATGGGGGGCCCCAATGAGCAGTTCTTC.

This chain links TRBV5-5 with TRBJ1-5; D remains ambiguous. The CDR3 spans 13 residues. Germline V gene lookup returns CDR1 SGHKS and CDR2 YYEKEE (reference sequence). V dropped 1 base and J dropped 7 bases, with 9 bases sitting between them. CDR3 region: CASSLWVGQPQHF. The CDR3 nucleotides read TGTGCCAGCAGCTTGTGGGTAGGCCAGCCCCAGCATTTT.

The chain carries TRBV30 and TRBJ1-2; D is ambiguous. Between the trimmed V and J ends, which lost 2 bases and 5 bases, there was a span of 6 bases. Germline values: CDR1 GTSNPN, CDR2 SVGIG (reference sequence). The CDR3 has 11 residues. CDR3 loop: CAWSPSYGYTF. CDR3 nucleotides: TGTGCCTGGAGTCCGTCTTATGGCTACACCTTC.

The chain employs TRBV4-3 and TRBJ2-3, with 8 bases aligning to TRBD2. Germline CDR1 is LGHNA and CDR2 is YSLEER. The CDR3 loop spans 16 amino acids. J gave up 4 bases and V 0 bases, and 6 bases lay outside the gene matches. CDR3 region: CASSQEAGAVPDTQYF. The DNA for the CDR3 is TGCGCCAGCAGCCAAGAAGCGGGGGCTGTCCCAGATACGCAGTATTTT.

This chain joins TRBV12-3 or TRBV12-4 and TRBJ2-2, with TRBD2 as a possible D gene (5 bases). CDR3 length: 13 amino acids. Trimming stripped 3 bases from V and 6 bases from J, with 8 bases between. CDR3 sequence: CASSFRRPGELFF. The CDR3 DNA reads TGTGCCAGCAGTTTTAGGAGGCCCGGGGAGCTGTTTTTT.